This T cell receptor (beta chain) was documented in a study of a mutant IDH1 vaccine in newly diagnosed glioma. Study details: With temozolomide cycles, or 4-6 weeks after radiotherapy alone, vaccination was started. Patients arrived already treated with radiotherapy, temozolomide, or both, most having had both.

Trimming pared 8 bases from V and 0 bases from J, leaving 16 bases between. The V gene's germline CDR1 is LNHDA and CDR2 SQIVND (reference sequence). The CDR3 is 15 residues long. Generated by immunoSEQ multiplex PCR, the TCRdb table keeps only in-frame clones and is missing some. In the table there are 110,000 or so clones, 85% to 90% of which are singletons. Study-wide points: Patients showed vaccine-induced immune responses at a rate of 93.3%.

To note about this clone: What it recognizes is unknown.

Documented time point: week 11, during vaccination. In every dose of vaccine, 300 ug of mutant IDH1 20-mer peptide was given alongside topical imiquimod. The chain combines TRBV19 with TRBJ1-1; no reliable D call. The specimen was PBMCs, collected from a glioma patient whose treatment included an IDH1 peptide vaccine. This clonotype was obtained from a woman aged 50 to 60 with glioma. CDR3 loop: CASPPRSGLNTEAFF. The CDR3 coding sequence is TGTGCCAGTCCACCCCGGTCGGGATTGAACACTGAAGCTTTCTTT.